The 23 T cell receptor beta chains listed next were all sequenced from one sample in a study of shared clonotypes between healthy human individuals. Using immunoSEQ multiplex PCR, the repertoire was profiled, and TCRdb retains in-frame clones only, with some absent. Of a few hundred thousand clones in the sample, 50% to 80% were seen once. The sequencing input was memory CD4+ T cells sorted from blood. Subset meaning: CD45RA-negative fraction. The receptors were gathered from a man aged 30-40 years in good health.

V is TRBV7-8 and J is TRBJ2-1; 7 bases match TRBD2. This CDR3 region has 19 residues. Germline CDR1 is SGHVS and CDR2 is FQNEAQ. Unmatched junction bases numbered 17, after V lost 4 bases and J lost 2 bases. The CDR3 bases are TGTGCCAGCAGCTCCCTAAGGACTAGTCTAGCGGCCACCTACAATGAGCAGTTCTTC. Its protein product is CASSSLRTSLAATYNEQFF.

The gene calls are TRBV6-5 and TRBJ2-2; perhaps TRBD2 as D (6 bases). From germline, CDR1 is MNHEY and CDR2 SVGAGI. Trimming pared 11 bases from V and 3 bases from J, leaving 13 bases between. The CDR3 is 13 residues long. The CDR3 sequence is CAAGRGYTGELFF. For the CDR3, the DNA is TGTGCCGCCGGGCGGGGCTACACCGGGGAGCTGTTTTTT.

V and J are TRBV2 and TRBJ2-2, with 7 bases matching TRBD2. The CDR3 covers 12 residues. Unmatched junction bases numbered 4, after V lost 2 bases and J lost 13 bases. Germline V gene sequence: CDR1 SNHLY, CDR2 FYNNEI. The CDR3 nucleotides read TGTGCCAGCAGTGAATTTTCTAGCGGGCTGTTTTTT. It codes for CASSEFSSGLFF.

In its sample, this clone was seen many times. CDR3 residues: CASSGADLGNYGYTF. The CDR3 coding sequence is TGTGCCAGCAGTGGCGCGGATCTGGGTAACTATGGCTACACCTTC. J is TRBJ1-2 and V is TRBV25-1; D is undetermined. CDR1 MGHDK and CDR2 SYGVNS come from the germline V gene. The CDR3 sequence is 15 residues long. The V end was cut by 4 bases, the J end by 1 base, with 13 bases between.

The gene calls are TRBV18 and TRBJ2-1, with 12 bases fitting TRBD2. The CDR3 covers 15 residues. Germline V CDR1 and CDR2: KGHSH, LQKENI. After removal of 6 bases from V and 6 bases from J, the junction contained 6 bases not matched to a gene. CDR3 sequence: CASSSLAGGFNEQFF. For the CDR3, the DNA is TGTGCCAGCTCCTCACTAGCGGGAGGCTTCAATGAGCAGTTCTTC.

The rearrangement uses TRBV5-1 and TRBJ2-2; D unresolved. The CDR3 has 11 amino acids. The germline V gene has CDR1 SGHRS and CDR2 YFSETQ. Trimming took off 2 bases at V and 8 bases at J, with 4 bases between the two ends. DNA for the CDR3: TGCGCCAGCAGCTTCAGTGGGGAGCTGTTTTTT. Its translation is CASSFSGELFF.

J is TRBJ2-2 and V is TRBV2, with D perhaps matching TRBD2 (5 bases). V dropped 7 bases and J dropped 3 bases, with 15 bases sitting between them. The CDR3 is made up of 15 amino acids. The V gene's germline CDR1 is SNHLY and CDR2 FYNNEI. The CDR3 here is CASKGFAGDTGELFF. The CDR3 DNA sequence: TGTGCCAGCAAAGGGTTCGCGGGCGACACCGGGGAGCTGTTTTTT.

This clone was recorded many times. V and J are TRBV7-9 and TRBJ2-1; unclear D gene. CDR1 is SEHNR, CDR2 FQNEAQ, per germline (reference sequence). V was shortened by 1 base and J by 0 bases, with 7 bases between the two germline ends. The CDR3 has 15 amino acids. This chain's CDR3 is CASSLGVGSYNEQFF. The CDR3 DNA reads TGTGCCAGCAGCTTAGGTGTTGGCTCCTACAATGAGCAGTTCTTC.

J is TRBJ2-1 and V is TRBV5-4; 10 bases fit TRBD2. Germline CDR1 SGHNT, CDR2 YYREEE (reference sequence). This CDR3 region has 14 residues. V shed 3 bases, J shed 9 bases, and the junction held 6 bases outside the gene matches. CDR3 bases: TGTGCCAGCAGCTCTAGCGGGAGAATTGCTGAGCAGTTCTTC. The encoded protein is CASSSSGRIAEQFF.

The chain links TRBV9 to TRBJ1-3, with D hard to call. V was trimmed by 3 bases and J by 0 bases, leaving 10 bases between them. The CDR3 contains 15 residues. Germline V gives CDR1 SGDLS, CDR2 YYNGEE. The CDR3 bases are TGTGCCAGCAGCGCCATAGGGAGCTCTGGAAACACCATATATTTT. Translated: CASSAIGSSGNTIYF. Using reference TRBV9 and TRBJ1-3 for the parts outside the CDR3, the full variable domain is DSGVTQTPKHLITATGQRVTLRCSPRSGDLSVYWYQQSLDQGLQFLIQYYNGEERAKGNILERFSAQQFPDLHSELNLSSLELGDSALYFCASSAIGSSGNTIYFGEGSWLTVV.

The rearrangement joins TRBV11-3 to TRBJ2-4; D gene uncertain. This CDR3 contains 16 residues. The V end was cut by 0 bases, the J end by 0 bases, with 9 bases between. CDR1 is SGHNT and CDR2 is YENEEA in the germline V gene. Here the CDR3 reads CASSLDSPPAKNIQYF. CDR3 coding DNA: TGTGCCAGCAGCTTAGATAGCCCTCCAGCCAAAAACATTCAGTACTTC.

This clone occurred many times. The chain combines TRBV9 with TRBJ2-2, with D uncertain. The CDR3 covers 14 residues. The germline V gene has CDR1 SGDLS and CDR2 YYNGEE. V gave up 0 bases and J gave up 4 bases, with 7 bases separating them. The CDR3, as DNA: TGTGCCAGCAGCGTAGGGCCCAGCACCGGGGAGCTGTTTTTT. This codes for CASSVGPSTGELFF.

This sequence joins TRBV7-8 and TRBJ2-1, with TRBD2 matching 12 bases. After removal of 1 base from V and 7 bases from J, the junction contained 11 bases not matched to a gene. This CDR3 is built from 18 residues. Germline assignment: CDR1 SGHVS and CDR2 FQNEAQ. CDR3 sequence reads: CASSLVGASGRGRNEQFF. The CDR3 region has the DNA TGTGCCAGCAGCTTAGTAGGGGCTAGCGGGAGGGGCAGGAATGAGCAGTTCTTC.

This clone was observed a handful of times. The CDR3 is CASSLTGTDEKLFF. The CDR3 DNA sequence: TGTGCCAGCAGCTTAACAGGGACGGACGAAAAACTGTTTTTT. V gene TRBV7-3 combines with J gene TRBJ1-4; tentatively, D is TRBD1 (5 bases). Looked up from germline, CDR1 is SGHTA and CDR2 is FQGTGA. The V end was cut by 0 bases, the J end by 8 bases, with 10 bases between. This CDR3 spans 14 amino acids.

J is TRBJ1-1 and V is TRBV6-1; D is unclear. Per germline, CDR1 MNHNS and CDR2 SASEGT. V was cut by 5 bases and J by 5 bases, with 12 bases left in between. The CDR3 extends over 13 amino acids. The CDR3 spells CASSSESETEAFF. The CDR3 nucleotides read TGTGCCAGCAGTTCCGAGTCCGAGACTGAAGCTTTCTTT.

The rearrangement joins TRBV28 to TRBJ1-5; D is perhaps TRBD1 (5 bases). The CDR3 extends over 15 amino acids. The germline gives CDR1 MDHEN, CDR2 SYDVKM. The V end was cut by 7 bases, the J end by 3 bases, with 16 bases between. For the CDR3, the DNA is TGTGCCAGCACCACGGGGGGTCTCCTCAATCAGCCCCAGCATTTT. Amino acid sequence: CASTTGGLLNQPQHF.

This rearrangement joins TRBV7-6 to TRBJ2-4; D is possibly TRBD1 (5 bases). In germline, CDR1 is SGHVS, CDR2 FNYEAQ. Trimming removed 5 bases from V and 9 bases from J, with 14 bases in between. This CDR3 is built from 13 residues. CDR3 DNA: TGTGCCAGCAGCCCCACTGACAGAGGCATTCAGTACTTC. Its protein product is CASSPTDRGIQYF.

The rearrangement links TRBV18 to TRBJ2-4; TRBD2 matches at 7 bases. CDR1 and CDR2 (germline): KGHSH, LQKENI. The CDR3 length is 17 residues. V shed 5 bases and J 0 bases; nucleotides not matched to a gene: 10. The CDR3 is CASSDSKRELAKNIQYF. CDR3 DNA sequence: TGTGCCAGCTCAGATTCTAAGCGGGAACTAGCCAAAAACATTCAGTACTTC.

The V gene is TRBV29-1, the J gene TRBJ2-5, with TRBD1 matching 8 bases. The CDR3 is 13 amino acids. J gave up 3 bases and V 7 bases, and 7 bases lay outside the gene matches. Germline V gene data show CDR1 as SQVTM and CDR2 as ANQGSEA. The CDR3 DNA reads as TGCAGCGCTCGACAGGGGAGCGAAGAGACCCAGTACTTC. It codes for CSARQGSEETQYF.

This clone was observed a handful of times. The rearrangement joins TRBV20-1 to TRBJ2-7, with 7 bases that match TRBD1. There are 11 residues in the CDR3. The germline V gene encodes CDR1 DFQATT and CDR2 SNEGSKA (reference sequence). Trimming took 4 bases from V and 13 from J; bases not matched to a gene: 10. CDR3 region: CSATIMGTEYF. CDR3 in DNA: TGCAGTGCTACTATAATGGGGACAGAATACTTC.

This clone was seen once. The J gene is TRBJ2-6, the V gene TRBV2; no clear D. The V gene lost 7 bases and the J gene lost 4 bases, with 11 bases spanning the gap. Germline V gene sequence: CDR1 SNHLY, CDR2 FYNNEI. The CDR3 loop spans 14 amino acids. The CDR3 region has the DNA TGTGCCAGCACTCGGGCTTCCGGGGCCAACGTCCTGACTTTC. It encodes CASTRASGANVLTF.

This clone was counted between two and nine times. The chain couples TRBV7-9 to TRBJ2-2; D might be TRBD1 or TRBD2, each matching 6 bases. The CDR3 runs to 19 residues. Trimming left V 0 bases short and J 4 bases short, with 21 bases between. Germline CDR1 is SEHNR and CDR2 is FQNEAQ (reference sequence). CDR3 in amino acids: CASSLASIRGGTTTGELFF. DNA of the CDR3: TGTGCCAGCAGCTTAGCGTCAATCCGAGGGGGGACAACCACCGGGGAGCTGTTTTTT.

The genes are TRBV28 and TRBJ1-2, with 7 bases fitting TRBD1. CDR1 is MDHEN, CDR2 SYDVKM, per germline. The CDR3 spans 14 residues. The J segment lost 0 bases and the V segment lost 6 bases, leaving 4 bases of the junction unmatched. The CDR3 region is CASRKGQANYGYTF. CDR3 coding DNA: TGTGCCAGCAGAAAAGGACAGGCTAACTATGGCTACACCTTC.